The 27 T cell receptor beta chains below were found in one sample sequenced in a study of blood T cell repertoires in COVID-19. Profiled with immunoSEQ multiplex PCR; TCRdb holds only in-frame clones, not every one. Of 160,000 or so clones listed, 85% to 90% are singletons. The sample consisted of peripheral blood. Receptors were obtained from a woman between 65 and 79 years old with COVID-19, enrolled during active disease.

The CDR3 nucleotides read TGTGCCAGCAGCTTGGACAGGGGCGATCAGCCCCAGCATTTT. Residues: CASSLDRGDQPQHF. The rearrangement uses TRBV5-8 and TRBJ1-5; 7 nucleotides align to TRBD1. Germline V lookup: CDR1 SGHTS, CDR2 YDEGEE. The CDR3 loop spans 14 amino acids. Losses at the gene ends were 0 bases for V and 5 bases for J; bases not matched to a gene: 2. The full variable domain, its missing parts supplied by reference TRBV5-8 and TRBJ1-5, is EAGVTQSPTHLIKTRGQQATLRCSPISGHTSVYWYQQALGLGLQFLLWYDEGEERNRGNFPPRFSGRQFPNYSSELNVNALELEDSALYLCASSLDRGDQPQHFGDGTRLSIL.

The CDR3 sequence: CAINPGGRDNEQFF. The CDR3 DNA reads TGTGCCATCAATCCGGGGGGTAGGGACAATGAGCAGTTCTTC. V and J are TRBV10-3 and TRBJ2-1, with 7 bases that match TRBD2. The CDR3 totals 14 residues. V dropped 7 bases and J dropped 5; count of bases not matched to a gene: 8. Germline V gene data show CDR1 as ENHRY and CDR2 as SYGVKD.

The chain uses TRBV7-2 and TRBJ2-3; TRBD2 might be the D (6 bases). The germline V and J ends were trimmed by 7 bases and 3 bases, with 17 bases remaining between them. The CDR3 extends over 15 amino acids. The germline gives CDR1 SGHTA, CDR2 FQGNSA. CDR3 nucleotide sequence: TGTGCCAGCACCCCGGGGGTCGGGAGTACAGATACGCAGTATTTT. Its protein is CASTPGVGSTDTQYF.

The table lists this clone with a few counts. This CDR3 is CASSPRGQGDRYTF. As DNA, the CDR3 is TGTGCCAGCAGTCCCCGAGGACAGGGGGATCGCTACACCTTC. The chain uses TRBV27 and TRBJ1-2; 10 nucleotides agree with TRBD1. J was trimmed by 9 bases and V by 5 bases; bases with no gene match: 9. Per germline, CDR1 MNHEY and CDR2 SMNVEV (reference sequence). The CDR3 runs 14 residues.

The rearrangement links TRBV5-6 to TRBJ1-5; 7 positions match TRBD1. V lost 4 bases and J lost 2; bases outside the gene matches: 3. Germline CDR1 reads SGHDT; CDR2 reads YYEEEE. CDR3 length: 14 amino acids. CDR3 sequence (DNA): TGTGCCAGCAGCCAGGGGGTCCGCAATCAGCCCCAGCATTTT. Translating gives CASSQGVRNQPQHF.

V and J are TRBV4-1 and TRBJ2-2; 12 bases are a match to TRBD2. J was trimmed by 5 bases and V by 1 base; bases with no gene match: 8. CDR1 MGHRA and CDR2 YSYEKL come from the germline V gene. The CDR3 sequence is 18 residues long. The CDR3 here is CASSQGASGGAGTGELFF. The CDR3 DNA sequence: TGCGCCAGCAGCCAAGGGGCTAGCGGGGGGGCGGGGACCGGGGAGCTGTTTTTT.

On this clone itself: Relative to the germline gene, one junction end is altered; a read error may explain this. The V and J genes are TRBV7-9 and TRBJ1-2; 9 bases agree with TRBD1. Germline V CDR1 and CDR2: SEHNR, FQNEAQ (reference sequence). The CDR3 consists of 17 residues. DNA for the CDR3: TGTGCCAGCAGCGTAGCCGGGACAGGGATAATTGACTATGGCTACACCTTC. Translation: CASSVAGTGIIDYGYTF.

The CDR3 is CAWTRQSSYGYTF. The CDR3 nucleotides read TGTGCCTGGACTCGACAGAGCTCCTATGGCTACACCTTC. The chain employs TRBV30 and TRBJ1-2, with a tentative D call TRBD1 (5 bases). Germline CDR1 is GTSNPN and CDR2 is SVGIG (reference sequence). The CDR3 has 13 residues. V shed 4 bases and J shed 4 bases, with 13 bases lying between them.

The gene calls are TRBV18 and TRBJ1-1; D unclear. Germline loops: CDR1 KGHSH, CDR2 LQKENI. The CDR3 is made up of 14 amino acids. V lost 2 bases to trimming and J lost 0 bases, with 7 bases between them. In DNA form, the CDR3 reads TGTGCCAGCTCACCAGCCCCTATGAACACTGAAGCTTTCTTT. This sequence encodes CASSPAPMNTEAFF.

J is TRBJ1-6 and V is TRBV5-1, with TRBD1 identical over 7 bases. The junction had 12 bases not matched to a gene; V was cut back by 2 bases and J by 7 bases. This CDR3 region has 17 residues. CDR1 is SGHRS, CDR2 YFSETQ, per germline. The CDR3 nucleotides read TGCGCCAGCAGCTTCCAGCAAACAGGGGACACCAATTCACCCCTCCACTTT. Translation gives CASSFQQTGDTNSPLHF.

The rearrangement uses TRBV15 and TRBJ2-5; TRBD2 aligns across 10 bases. This CDR3 is 16 amino acids long. The junction had 10 bases not matched to a gene; V was cut back by 0 bases and J by 9 bases. The V gene's germline CDR1 is LNHNV and CDR2 YYDKDF (reference sequence). CDR3 sequence reads: CATSRDPLVAGGSQYF. CDR3 in DNA: TGTGCCACCAGCAGAGATCCGTTGGTAGCGGGGGGTTCCCAGTACTTC.

The chain uses TRBV9 and TRBJ2-1; TRBD1 matches at 7 bases. Germline lookup yields CDR1 SGDLS and CDR2 YYNGEE. J gave up 7 bases and V 2 bases, and 9 bases lay outside the gene matches. CDR3 length: 15 residues. The CDR3 sequence: CASSVDRAVLNEQFF. CDR3 sequence (DNA): TGTGCCAGCAGCGTCGACAGGGCGGTTTTAAATGAGCAGTTCTTC.

V is TRBV2 and J is TRBJ1-6, with D maybe TRBD1 (5 bases). V was pared by 6 bases and J by 7 bases, with 13 bases between. The germline V gene has CDR1 SNHLY and CDR2 FYNNEI. The CDR3 sequence is 14 residues long. CDR3 coding DNA: TGTGCCAGCAGAATCAGGGTCGAAAATTCACCCCTCCACTTT. Translating gives CASRIRVENSPLHF.

J is TRBJ1-5 and V is TRBV5-1; 7 nucleotides line up with TRBD1. The germline V gene has CDR1 SGHRS and CDR2 YFSETQ. V was pared by 5 bases and J by 3 bases, with 8 bases of the junction left unmatched. CDR3 length: 15 residues. CDR3 sequence (DNA): TGCGCCAGCAGGGAGGGGGCCCACAACAATCAGCCCCAGCATTTT. Protein sequence: CASREGAHNNQPQHF.

The V gene is TRBV3-1 (or the pseudogene TRBV3-2), the J gene TRBJ2-2; no clear D gene. Germline assignment: CDR1 LGHDT and CDR2 YNNKEL (reference sequence). V lost 6 bases and J lost 0, with 14 bases in between. CDR3 length: 16 amino acids. CDR3 in amino acids: CASSQMTPTNTGELFF. DNA of the CDR3: TGTGCCAGCAGTCAAATGACACCCACGAACACCGGGGAGCTGTTTTTT.

V gene TRBV18 combines with J gene TRBJ2-1; 10 nucleotides line up with TRBD2. The junction had 4 bases not matched to a gene; V was cut back by 3 bases and J by 5 bases. Looked up from germline, CDR1 is KGHSH and CDR2 is LQKENI. There are 15 residues in the CDR3. The CDR3 protein is CASSPGSGGDNEQFF. The CDR3 DNA is TGTGCCAGCTCACCGGGAAGCGGGGGGGACAATGAGCAGTTCTTC.

The V call is TRBV3-1 (or the pseudogene TRBV3-2), the J call TRBJ1-1, with D maybe TRBD1 (5 bases). Germline CDR1 is LGHDT and CDR2 is YNNKEL (reference sequence). Trimming shortened V by 3 bases and J by 10 bases, and 12 bases separated the two germline ends. CDR3 length: 12 residues. CDR3 sequence (DNA): TGTGCCAGCAGCCAGGGGGGTCATCGAGCTTTCTTT. It encodes CASSQGGHRAFF.

The chain couples TRBV29-1 to TRBJ1-1, with D unresolved. Germline assignment: CDR1 SQVTM and CDR2 ANQGSEA. The ends were cut back, 7 bases at V and 3 bases at J, with 6 bases in the middle. This CDR3 contains 10 residues. The CDR3 reads CSAQYTEAFF. The CDR3 DNA is TGCAGCGCTCAGTACACTGAAGCTTTCTTT.

The genes are TRBV23-1 and TRBJ1-1, with 11 bases that match TRBD1. TRBV23-1 is assigned to the ORF class and has an uncertain function. This CDR3 spans 19 amino acids. Germline trimming cut 0 bases from V and 5 bases from J; bases unmatched to any gene: 14. The CDR3 reads CASSQSSPGQGAIWTEAFF. The CDR3 DNA sequence: TGCGCCAGCAGTCAATCATCCCCCGGACAGGGGGCAATTTGGACTGAAGCTTTCTTT.

The CDR3 reads CASSSGTGGLREQYF. The CDR3 DNA follows: TGCGCCAGCAGCTCCGGGACAGGGGGCTTGAGGGAGCAGTACTTC. The rearrangement joins TRBV5-1 to TRBJ2-7, with 12 bases that match TRBD1. The germline CDR1 and CDR2 sequences are SGHRS and YFSETQ. The CDR3 totals 15 residues. V was clipped by 3 bases and J by 7 bases; unmatched bases: 8.

This chain uses TRBV11-2 with TRBJ2-5; TRBD2 matches 13 bases. This CDR3 spans 19 amino acids. With 5 bases clipped from V and 0 bases from J, the junction kept 12 bases outside the gene matches. Germline assignment: CDR1 SGHAT and CDR2 FQNNGV. As DNA, the CDR3 is TGTGCCAGCAGCCTCGGACGGACTAGCGGGGGCGCGCACCAAGAGACCCAGTACTTC. Protein product: CASSLGRTSGGAHQETQYF.

The V call is TRBV15, the J call TRBJ2-2, with TRBD2 identical over 7 bases. The germline V gene has CDR1 LNHNV and CDR2 YYDKDF (reference sequence). V shed 5 bases and J 9 bases; nucleotides not matched to a gene: 6. The CDR3 has 13 amino acids. In DNA form, the CDR3 reads TGTGCCACCAGCGGGGAGGGGACCAGGGAGCTGTTTTTT. This gives the protein CATSGEGTRELFF.

The CDR3 is CASVRTSGYNEQFF. The CDR3 DNA follows: TGTGCCAGCGTCAGAACTAGCGGGTACAATGAGCAGTTCTTC. The chain uses TRBV2 and TRBJ2-1, with 9 bases fitting TRBD2. V shed 8 bases, J shed 4 bases, and the junction held 6 bases outside the gene matches. The CDR3 has 14 amino acids. Germline lookup yields CDR1 SNHLY and CDR2 FYNNEI.

The V and J genes are TRBV2 and TRBJ2-3; TRBD2 matches at 10 bases. There are 16 residues in the CDR3. Germline-derived CDR1 and CDR2 are SNHLY and FYNNEI. The V gene end was trimmed by 5 bases and the J gene end by 1 base; junction bases not matched to a gene: 6. CDR3 sequence (DNA): TGTGCCAGCAGTCAACGGGGGACTAGCGGCACAGATACGCAGTATTTT. It translates to CASSQRGTSGTDTQYF. Using reference TRBV2 and TRBJ2-3 for the parts outside the CDR3, the full variable domain is EPEVTQTPSHQVTQMGQEVILRCVPISNHLYFYWYRQILGQKVEFLVSFYNNEISEKSEIFDDQFSVERPDGSNFTLKIRSTKLEDSAMYFCASSQRGTSGTDTQYFGPGTRLTVL.

V and J are TRBV29-1 and TRBJ2-7; 8 bases match TRBD1. Germline trimming cut 7 bases from V and 0 bases from J; bases unmatched to any gene: 11. The CDR3 consists of 15 residues. Germline-derived CDR1 and CDR2 are SQVTM and ANQGSEA. The CDR3 region is CSGGQTGVGSYEQYF. The CDR3 nucleotides are TGCAGCGGCGGCCAGACAGGGGTGGGCTCCTACGAGCAGTACTTC.

The chain is built from TRBV24-1 and TRBJ2-3, with 8 nucleotides matching TRBD2. This CDR3 is built from 15 residues. The V and J ends lost 10 bases and 0 bases, in that order; junction bases with no gene match: 8. Germline CDR1 reads KGHDR; CDR2 reads SFDVKD. In DNA, the CDR3 is TGTGCCACAGCTACTAGCGGAGCTAGCACAGATACGCAGTATTTT. As protein: CATATSGASTDTQYF.

This chain links TRBV10-3 with TRBJ1-6; possibly TRBD1 for D (6 bases). The CDR3 totals 15 residues. Trimming cost V 7 bases and J 5 bases, with 15 bases left between them. Germline CDR1 ENHRY, CDR2 SYGVKD. CDR3 loop: CAIKGQQADNSPLHF. As DNA, the CDR3 is TGTGCCATCAAAGGACAGCAAGCCGATAATTCACCCCTCCACTTT.